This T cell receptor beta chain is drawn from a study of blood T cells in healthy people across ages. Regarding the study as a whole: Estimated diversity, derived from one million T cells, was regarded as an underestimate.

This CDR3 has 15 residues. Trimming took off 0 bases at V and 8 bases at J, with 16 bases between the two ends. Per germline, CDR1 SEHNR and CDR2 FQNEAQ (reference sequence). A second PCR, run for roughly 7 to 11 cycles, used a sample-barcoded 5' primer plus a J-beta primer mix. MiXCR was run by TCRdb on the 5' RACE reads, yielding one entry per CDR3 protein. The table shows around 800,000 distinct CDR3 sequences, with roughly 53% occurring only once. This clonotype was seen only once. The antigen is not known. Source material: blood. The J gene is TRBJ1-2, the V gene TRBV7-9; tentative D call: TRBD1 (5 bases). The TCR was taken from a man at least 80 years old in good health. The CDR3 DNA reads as TGTGCCAGCAGCTTAGCGACGGGGCAGAAAGAAGGCTACACCTTC. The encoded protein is CASSLATGQKEGYTF.